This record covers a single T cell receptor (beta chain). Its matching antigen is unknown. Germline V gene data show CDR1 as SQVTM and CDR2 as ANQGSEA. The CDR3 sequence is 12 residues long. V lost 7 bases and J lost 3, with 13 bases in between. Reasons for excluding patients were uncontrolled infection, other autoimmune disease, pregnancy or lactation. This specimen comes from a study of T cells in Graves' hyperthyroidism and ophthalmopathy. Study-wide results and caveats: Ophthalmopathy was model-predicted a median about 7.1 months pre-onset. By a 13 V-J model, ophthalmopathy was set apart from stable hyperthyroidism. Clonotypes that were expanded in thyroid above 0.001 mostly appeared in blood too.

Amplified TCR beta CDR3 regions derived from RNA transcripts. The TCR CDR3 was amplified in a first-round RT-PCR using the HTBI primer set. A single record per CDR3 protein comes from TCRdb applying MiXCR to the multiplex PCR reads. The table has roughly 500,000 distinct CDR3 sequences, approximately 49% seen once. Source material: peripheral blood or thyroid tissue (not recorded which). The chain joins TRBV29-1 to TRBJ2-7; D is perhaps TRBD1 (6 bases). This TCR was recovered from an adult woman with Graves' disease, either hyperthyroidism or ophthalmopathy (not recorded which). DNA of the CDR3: TGCAGCGCCCAAGGACAGAGCTACGAGCAGTACTTC. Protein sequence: CSAQGQSYEQYF.